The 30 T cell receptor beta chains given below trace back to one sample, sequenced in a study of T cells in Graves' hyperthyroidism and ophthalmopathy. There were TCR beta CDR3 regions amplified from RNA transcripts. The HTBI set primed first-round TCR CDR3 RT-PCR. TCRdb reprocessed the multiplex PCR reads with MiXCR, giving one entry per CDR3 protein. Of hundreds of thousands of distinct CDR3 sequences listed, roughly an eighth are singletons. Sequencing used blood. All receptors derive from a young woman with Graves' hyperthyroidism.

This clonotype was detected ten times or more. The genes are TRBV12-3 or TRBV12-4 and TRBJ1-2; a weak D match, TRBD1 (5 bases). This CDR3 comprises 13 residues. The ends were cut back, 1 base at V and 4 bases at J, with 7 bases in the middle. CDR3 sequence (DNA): TGTGCCAGCAGTTTAGACAGGTTCTATGGCTACACCTTC. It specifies CASSLDRFYGYTF.

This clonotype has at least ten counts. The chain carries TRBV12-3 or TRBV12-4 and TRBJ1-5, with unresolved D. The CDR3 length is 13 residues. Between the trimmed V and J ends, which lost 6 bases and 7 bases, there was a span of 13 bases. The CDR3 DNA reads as TGTGCCAGCAGCTGGGCAGCGGAGCAGCCCCAGCATTTT. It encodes CASSWAAEQPQHF.

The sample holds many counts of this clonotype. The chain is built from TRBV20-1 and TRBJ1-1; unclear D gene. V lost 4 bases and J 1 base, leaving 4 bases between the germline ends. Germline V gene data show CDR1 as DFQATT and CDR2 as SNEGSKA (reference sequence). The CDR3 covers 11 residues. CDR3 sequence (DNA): TGCAGTGCTAAAAAGAACACTGAAGCTTTCTTT. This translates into CSAKKNTEAFF.

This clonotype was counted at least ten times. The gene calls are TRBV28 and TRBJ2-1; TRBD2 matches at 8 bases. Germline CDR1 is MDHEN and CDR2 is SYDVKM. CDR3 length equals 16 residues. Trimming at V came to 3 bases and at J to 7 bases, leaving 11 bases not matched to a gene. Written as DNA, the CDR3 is TGTGCCAGCAGTTTCTACACCAGCGGGAGCTTAAATGAGCAGTTCTTC. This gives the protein CASSFYTSGSLNEQFF.

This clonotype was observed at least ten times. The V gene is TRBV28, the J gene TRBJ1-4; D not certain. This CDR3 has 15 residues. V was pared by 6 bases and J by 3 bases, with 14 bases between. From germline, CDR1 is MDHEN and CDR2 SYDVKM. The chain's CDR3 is CASRTWRYPNEKLFF. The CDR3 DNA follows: TGTGCCAGCAGAACATGGAGGTACCCTAATGAAAAACTGTTTTTT.

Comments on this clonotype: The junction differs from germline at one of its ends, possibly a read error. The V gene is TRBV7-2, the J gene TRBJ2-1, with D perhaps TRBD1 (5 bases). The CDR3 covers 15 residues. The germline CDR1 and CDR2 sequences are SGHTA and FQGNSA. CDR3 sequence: CAGSLSQGSYNERFF. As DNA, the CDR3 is TGTGCCGGCAGCTTAAGTCAGGGATCCTACAATGAGCGGTTCTTC.

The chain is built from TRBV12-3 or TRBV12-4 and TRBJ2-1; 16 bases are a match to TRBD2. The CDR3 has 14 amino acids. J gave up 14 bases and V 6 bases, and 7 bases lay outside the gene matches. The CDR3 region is CASSLGLAGGPEFF. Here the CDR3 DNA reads TGTGCCAGCAGCCTGGGACTAGCGGGAGGGCCTGAGTTCTTC.

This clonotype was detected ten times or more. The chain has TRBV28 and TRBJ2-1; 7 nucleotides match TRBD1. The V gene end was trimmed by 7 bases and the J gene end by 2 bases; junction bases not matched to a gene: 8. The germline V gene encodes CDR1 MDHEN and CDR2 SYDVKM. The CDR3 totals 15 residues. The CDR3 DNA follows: TGTGCCAGCACCCTCGAGGGGGCGCCCTACAATGAGCAGTTCTTC. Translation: CASTLEGAPYNEQFF. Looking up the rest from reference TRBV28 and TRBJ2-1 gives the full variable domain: DVKVTQSSRYLVKRTGEKVFLECVQDMDHENMFWYRQDPGLGLRLIYFSYDVKMKEKGDIPEGYSVSREKKERFSLILESASTNQTSMYLCASTLEGAPYNEQFFGPGTRLTVL.

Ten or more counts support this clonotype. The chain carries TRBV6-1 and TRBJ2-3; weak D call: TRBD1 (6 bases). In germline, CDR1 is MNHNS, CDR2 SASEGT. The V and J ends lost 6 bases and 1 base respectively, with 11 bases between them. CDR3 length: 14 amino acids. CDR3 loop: CASSVNRGTDTQYF. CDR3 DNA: TGTGCCAGCAGCGTAAACAGGGGCACAGATACGCAGTATTTT.

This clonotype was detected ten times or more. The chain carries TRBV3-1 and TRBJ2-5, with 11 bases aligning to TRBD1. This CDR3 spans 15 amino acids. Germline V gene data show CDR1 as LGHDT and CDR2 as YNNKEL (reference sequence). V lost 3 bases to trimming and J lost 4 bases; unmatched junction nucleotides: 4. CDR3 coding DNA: TGTGCCAGCAGCCAGAGGACAGGGGGCGCAGAGACCCAGTACTTC. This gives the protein CASSQRTGGAETQYF.

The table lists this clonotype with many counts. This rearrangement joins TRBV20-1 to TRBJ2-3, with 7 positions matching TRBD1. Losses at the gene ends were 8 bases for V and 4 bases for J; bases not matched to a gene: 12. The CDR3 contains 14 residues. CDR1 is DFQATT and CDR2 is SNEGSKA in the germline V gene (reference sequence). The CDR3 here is CSPSRQGNADTQYF. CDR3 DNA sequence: TGCAGTCCATCGAGACAGGGAAACGCAGATACGCAGTATTTT.

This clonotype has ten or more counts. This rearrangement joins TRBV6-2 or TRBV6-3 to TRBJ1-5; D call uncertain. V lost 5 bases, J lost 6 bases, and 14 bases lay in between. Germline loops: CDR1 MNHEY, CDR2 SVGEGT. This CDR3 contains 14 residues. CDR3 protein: CASSPPGGGQPQHF. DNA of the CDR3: TGTGCCAGCAGTCCCCCTGGAGGAGGTCAGCCCCAGCATTTT.

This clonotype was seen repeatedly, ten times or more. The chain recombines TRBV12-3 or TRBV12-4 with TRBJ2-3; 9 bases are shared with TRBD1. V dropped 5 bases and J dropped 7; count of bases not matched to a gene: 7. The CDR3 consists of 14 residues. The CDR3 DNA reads TGTGCCAGCAGTGACAGGGGGAATGGGAATACGCAGTATTTT. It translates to CASSDRGNGNTQYF.

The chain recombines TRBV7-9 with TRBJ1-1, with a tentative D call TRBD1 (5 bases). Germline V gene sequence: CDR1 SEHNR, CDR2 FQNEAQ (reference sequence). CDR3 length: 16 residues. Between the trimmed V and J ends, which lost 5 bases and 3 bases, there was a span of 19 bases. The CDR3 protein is CASSPGLALRDTEAFF. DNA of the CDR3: TGTGCCAGCAGCCCGGGACTAGCCCTAAGGGACACTGAAGCTTTCTTT.

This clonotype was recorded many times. The CDR3 DNA sequence: TGTGCCAGCAGTCCTAGCGGGAGTCACCCAGATACGCAGTATTTT. It specifies CASSPSGSHPDTQYF. The rearrangement uses TRBV27 and TRBJ2-3; the match to TRBD2 covers 10 bases. CDR1 and CDR2 from the germline V gene are MNHEY and SMNVEV (reference sequence). The V segment lost 5 bases and the J segment 4 bases; nucleotides outside the gene matches: 6. This CDR3 has 15 residues.

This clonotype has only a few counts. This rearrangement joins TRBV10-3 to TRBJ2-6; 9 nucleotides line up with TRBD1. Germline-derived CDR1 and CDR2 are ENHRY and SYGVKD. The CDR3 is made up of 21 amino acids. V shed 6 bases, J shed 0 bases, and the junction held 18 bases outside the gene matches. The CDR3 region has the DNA TGTGCCATCAGCGCCCTACCGGGACAGGGCTCCCCGGTCTCTGGGGCCAACGTCCTGACTTTC. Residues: CAISALPGQGSPVSGANVLTF.

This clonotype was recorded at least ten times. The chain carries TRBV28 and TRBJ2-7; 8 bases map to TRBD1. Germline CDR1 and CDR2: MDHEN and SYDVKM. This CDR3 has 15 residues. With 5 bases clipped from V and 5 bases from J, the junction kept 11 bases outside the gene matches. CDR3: CASSHGQGWFDEQYF. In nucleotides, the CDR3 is TGTGCCAGCAGTCATGGACAGGGATGGTTTGACGAGCAGTACTTC.

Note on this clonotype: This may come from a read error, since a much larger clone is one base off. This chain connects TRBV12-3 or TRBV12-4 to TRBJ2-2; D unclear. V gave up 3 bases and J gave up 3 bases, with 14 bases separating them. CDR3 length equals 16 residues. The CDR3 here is CASSLVGFQDTGELFF. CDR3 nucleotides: TGTGCCAGCAGTTTGGTAGGGTTTCAGGACACCGGGGAGCTGTTTTTT.

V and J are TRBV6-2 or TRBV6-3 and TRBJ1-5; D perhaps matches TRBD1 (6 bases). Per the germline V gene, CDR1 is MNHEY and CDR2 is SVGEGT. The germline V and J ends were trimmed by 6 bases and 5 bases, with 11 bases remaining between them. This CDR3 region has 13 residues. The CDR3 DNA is TGTGCCAGCAGACCAGCAGGGGATCAGCCCCAGCATTTT. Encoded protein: CASRPAGDQPQHF.

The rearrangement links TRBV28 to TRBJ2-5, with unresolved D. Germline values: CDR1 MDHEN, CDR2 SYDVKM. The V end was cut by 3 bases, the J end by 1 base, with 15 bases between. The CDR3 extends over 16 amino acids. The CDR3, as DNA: TGTGCCAGCAGTTTGAAGATTGGGGTTGGCCAAGAGACCCAGTACTTC. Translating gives CASSLKIGVGQETQYF.

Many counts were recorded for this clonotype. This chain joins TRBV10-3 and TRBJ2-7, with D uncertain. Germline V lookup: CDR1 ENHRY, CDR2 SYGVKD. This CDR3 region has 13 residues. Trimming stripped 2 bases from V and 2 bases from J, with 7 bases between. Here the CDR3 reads CAISEPNPYEQYF. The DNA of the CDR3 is TGTGCCATCAGTGAGCCCAACCCCTACGAGCAGTACTTC.

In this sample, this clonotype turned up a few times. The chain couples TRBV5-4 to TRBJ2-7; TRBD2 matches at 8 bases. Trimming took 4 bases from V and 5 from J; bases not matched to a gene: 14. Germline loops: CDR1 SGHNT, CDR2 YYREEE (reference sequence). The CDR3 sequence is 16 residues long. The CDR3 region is CASSGGLGWASDEQYF. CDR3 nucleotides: TGTGCCAGCAGCGGGGGACTAGGATGGGCGTCCGACGAGCAGTACTTC.

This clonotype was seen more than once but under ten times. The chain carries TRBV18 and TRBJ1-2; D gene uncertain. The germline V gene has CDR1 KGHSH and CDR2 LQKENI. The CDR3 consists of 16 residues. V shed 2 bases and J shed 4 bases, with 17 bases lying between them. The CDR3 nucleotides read TGTGCCAGCTCACCAGCAGAGAGGGTGGTGGGCTATGGCTACACCTTC. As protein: CASSPAERVVGYGYTF.

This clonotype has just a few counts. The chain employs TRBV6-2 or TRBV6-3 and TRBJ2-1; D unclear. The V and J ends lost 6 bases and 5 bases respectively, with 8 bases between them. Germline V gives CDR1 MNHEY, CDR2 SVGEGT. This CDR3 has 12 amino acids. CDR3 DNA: TGTGCCAGCAGAGAACTGAACAATGAGCAGTTCTTC. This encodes CASRELNNEQFF.

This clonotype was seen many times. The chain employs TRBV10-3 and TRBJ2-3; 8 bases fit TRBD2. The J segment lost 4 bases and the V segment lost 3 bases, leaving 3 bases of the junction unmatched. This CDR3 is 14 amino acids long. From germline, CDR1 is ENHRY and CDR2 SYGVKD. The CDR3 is CAISDSGGADTQYF. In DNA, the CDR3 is TGTGCCATCAGTGACTCGGGGGGGGCAGATACGCAGTATTTT.

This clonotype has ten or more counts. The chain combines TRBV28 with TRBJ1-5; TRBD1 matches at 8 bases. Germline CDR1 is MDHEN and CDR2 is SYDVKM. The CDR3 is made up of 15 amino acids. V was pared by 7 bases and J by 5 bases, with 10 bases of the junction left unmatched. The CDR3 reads CASINRGLTYQPQHF. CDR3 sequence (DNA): TGTGCCAGCATAAACAGGGGGTTAACGTATCAGCCCCAGCATTTT.

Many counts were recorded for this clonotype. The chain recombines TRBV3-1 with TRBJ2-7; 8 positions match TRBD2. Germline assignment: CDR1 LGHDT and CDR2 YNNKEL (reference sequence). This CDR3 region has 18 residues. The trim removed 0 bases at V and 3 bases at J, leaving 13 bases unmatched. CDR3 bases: TGTGCCAGCAGCCAAGATCCCCCAGCTCTAGCGGGCAACTACGAGCAGTACTTC. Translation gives CASSQDPPALAGNYEQYF.

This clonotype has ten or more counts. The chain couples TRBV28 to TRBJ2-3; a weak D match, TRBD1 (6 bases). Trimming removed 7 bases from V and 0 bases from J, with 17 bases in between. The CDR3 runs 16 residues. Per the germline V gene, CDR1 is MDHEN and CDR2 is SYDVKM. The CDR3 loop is CASIIRGSPSTDTQYF. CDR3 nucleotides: TGTGCCAGCATTATCAGGGGAAGTCCTAGCACAGATACGCAGTATTTT.

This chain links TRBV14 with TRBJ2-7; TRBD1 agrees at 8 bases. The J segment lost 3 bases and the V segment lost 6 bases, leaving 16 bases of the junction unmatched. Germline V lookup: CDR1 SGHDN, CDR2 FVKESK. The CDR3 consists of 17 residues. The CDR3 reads CASSRTSGQGAGYEQYF. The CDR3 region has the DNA TGTGCCAGCAGTCGCACCTCTGGTCAGGGGGCGGGCTACGAGCAGTACTTC.

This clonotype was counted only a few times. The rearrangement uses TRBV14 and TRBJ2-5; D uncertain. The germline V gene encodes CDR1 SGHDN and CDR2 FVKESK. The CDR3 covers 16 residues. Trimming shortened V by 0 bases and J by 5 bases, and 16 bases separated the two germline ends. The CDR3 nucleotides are TGTGCCAGCAGCCAAGAGGGGTTCCGGGTTGGGGAGACCCAGTACTTC. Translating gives CASSQEGFRVGETQYF.